This section outlines one TCR beta chain sequence together with its context. This entry comes from a study of blood T cell repertoires in COVID-19. Original analysis: Reference gene primer amplification gave nucleated cell count estimates. Some clones are missing from TCRdb's copy, which holds only in-frame ones; the method was immunoSEQ multiplex PCR. Clone size and V and J calls were adopted from that table, with D and trimming inferred from the DNA. The sample includes about 350,000 clones, about nine tenths of them seen just once. Germline loops: CDR1 SQVTM, CDR2 ANQGSEA. The CDR3 length is 15 residues. V shed 5 bases, J shed 5 bases, and the junction held 10 bases outside the gene matches. Recruitment covered roughly 22 US areas and drew participants whose ages spanned about 18 to 89 years. The study assigned cohorts using participant-reported clinical history.

This chain joins TRBV29-1 and TRBJ2-7, with 12 bases fitting TRBD2. This sequence originates from a woman younger than 45 who had been exposed to COVID-19. Sequences were obtained from PBMCs or T cells enriched from blood (not recorded which). The CDR3 protein is CSVKTGLAGNHEQYF. In DNA, the CDR3 is TGCAGCGTTAAAACCGGACTAGCGGGAAACCACGAGCAGTACTTC.